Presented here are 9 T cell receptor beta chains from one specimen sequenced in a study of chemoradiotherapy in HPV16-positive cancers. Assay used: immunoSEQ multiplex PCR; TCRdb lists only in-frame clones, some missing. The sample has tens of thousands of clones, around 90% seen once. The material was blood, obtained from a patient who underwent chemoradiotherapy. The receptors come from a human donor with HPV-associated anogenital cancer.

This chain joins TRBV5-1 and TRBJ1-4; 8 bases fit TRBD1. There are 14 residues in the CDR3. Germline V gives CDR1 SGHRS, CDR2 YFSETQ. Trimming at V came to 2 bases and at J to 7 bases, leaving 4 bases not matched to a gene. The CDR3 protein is CASSFGQGGEKLFF. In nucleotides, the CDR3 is TGCGCCAGCAGCTTCGGACAGGGTGGTGAAAAACTGTTTTTT. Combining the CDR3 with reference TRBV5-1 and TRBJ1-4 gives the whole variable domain KAGVTQTPRYLIKTRGQQVTLSCSPISGHRSVSWYQQTPGQGLQFLFEYFSETQRNKGNFPGRFSGRQFSNSRSEMNVSTLELGDSALYLCASSFGQGGEKLFFGSGTQLSVL.

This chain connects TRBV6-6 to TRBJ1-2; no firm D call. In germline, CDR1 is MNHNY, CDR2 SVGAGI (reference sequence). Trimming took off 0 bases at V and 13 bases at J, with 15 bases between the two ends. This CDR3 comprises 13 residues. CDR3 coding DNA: TGTGCCAGCAGTTACTCAGGAGGCAGTCTCTTCACCTTC. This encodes CASSYSGGSLFTF.

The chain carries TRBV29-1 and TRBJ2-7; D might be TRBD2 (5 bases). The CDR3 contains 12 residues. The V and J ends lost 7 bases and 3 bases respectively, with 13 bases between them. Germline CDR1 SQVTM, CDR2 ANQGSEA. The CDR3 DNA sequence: TGCAGCGCTCCCGGCGAGGGCTACGAGCAGTACTTC. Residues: CSAPGEGYEQYF.

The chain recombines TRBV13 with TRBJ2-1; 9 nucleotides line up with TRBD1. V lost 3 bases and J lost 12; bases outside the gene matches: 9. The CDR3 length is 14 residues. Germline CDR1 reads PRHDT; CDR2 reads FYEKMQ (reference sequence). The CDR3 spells CASSFGTGYEGQFF. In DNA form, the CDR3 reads TGTGCCAGCAGCTTCGGGACAGGGTATGAGGGGCAGTTCTTC.

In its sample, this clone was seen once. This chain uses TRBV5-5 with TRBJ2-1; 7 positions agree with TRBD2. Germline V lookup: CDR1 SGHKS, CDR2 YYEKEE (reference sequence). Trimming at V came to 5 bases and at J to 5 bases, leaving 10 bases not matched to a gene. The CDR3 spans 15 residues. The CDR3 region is CASSLNGGWDNEQFF. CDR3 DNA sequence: TGTGCCAGCAGTCTTAACGGGGGGTGGGACAATGAGCAGTTCTTC.

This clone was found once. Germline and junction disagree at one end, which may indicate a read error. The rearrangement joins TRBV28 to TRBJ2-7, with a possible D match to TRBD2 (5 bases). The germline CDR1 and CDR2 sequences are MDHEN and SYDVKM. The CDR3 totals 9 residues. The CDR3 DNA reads TGTGCCAGCAGCCCCGGACTTGACTTC. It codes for CASSPGLDF.

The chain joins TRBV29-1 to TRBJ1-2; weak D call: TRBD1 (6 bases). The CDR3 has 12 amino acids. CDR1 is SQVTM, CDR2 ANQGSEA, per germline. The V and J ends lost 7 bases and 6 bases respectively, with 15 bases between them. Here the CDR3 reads CSDWTVGDGYTF. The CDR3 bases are TGCAGCGACTGGACAGTCGGTGATGGCTACACCTTC.

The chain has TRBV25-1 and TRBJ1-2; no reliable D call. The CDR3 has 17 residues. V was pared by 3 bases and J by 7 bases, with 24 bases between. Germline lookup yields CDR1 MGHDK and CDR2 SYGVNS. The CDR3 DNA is TGTGCCAGCAGTGAGATTACACTATCGCAAACCCCGAGTGGCTACACCTTC. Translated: CASSEITLSQTPSGYTF.

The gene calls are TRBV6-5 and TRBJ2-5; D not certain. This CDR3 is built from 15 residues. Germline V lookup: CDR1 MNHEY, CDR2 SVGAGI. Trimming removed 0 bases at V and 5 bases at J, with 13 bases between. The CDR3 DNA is TGTGCCAGCAGTTACTCGGATAGAGGTCGGGAGACCCAGTACTTC. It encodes CASSYSDRGRETQYF.